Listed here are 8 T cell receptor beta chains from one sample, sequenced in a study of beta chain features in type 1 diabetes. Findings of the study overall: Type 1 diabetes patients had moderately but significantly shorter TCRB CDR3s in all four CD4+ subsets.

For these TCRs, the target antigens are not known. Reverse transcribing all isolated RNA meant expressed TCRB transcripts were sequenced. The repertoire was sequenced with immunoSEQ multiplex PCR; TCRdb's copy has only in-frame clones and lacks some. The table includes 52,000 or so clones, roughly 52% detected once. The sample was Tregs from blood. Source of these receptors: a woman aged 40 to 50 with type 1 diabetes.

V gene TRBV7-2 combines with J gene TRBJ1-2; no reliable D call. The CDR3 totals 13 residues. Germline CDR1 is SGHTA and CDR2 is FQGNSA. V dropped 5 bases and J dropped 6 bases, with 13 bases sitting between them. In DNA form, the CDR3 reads TGTGCCAGCAGCCCCGACTCAACACATGGCTACACCTTC. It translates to CASSPDSTHGYTF.

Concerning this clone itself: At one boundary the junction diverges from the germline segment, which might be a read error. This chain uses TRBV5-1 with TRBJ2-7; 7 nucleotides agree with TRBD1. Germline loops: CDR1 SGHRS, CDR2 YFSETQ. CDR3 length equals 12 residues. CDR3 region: CASSLEGGLWRF. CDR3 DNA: TGCGCCAGCAGCTTGGAAGGGGGCCTTTGGAGGTTC.

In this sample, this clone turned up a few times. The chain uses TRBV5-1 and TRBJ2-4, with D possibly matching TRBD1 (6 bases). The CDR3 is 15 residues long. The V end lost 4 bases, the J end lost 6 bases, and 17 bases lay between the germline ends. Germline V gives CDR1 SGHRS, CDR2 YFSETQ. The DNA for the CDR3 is TGCGCCAGCAGCGTGAGCCCGATACAGGGAAACATTCAGTACTTC. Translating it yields CASSVSPIQGNIQYF.

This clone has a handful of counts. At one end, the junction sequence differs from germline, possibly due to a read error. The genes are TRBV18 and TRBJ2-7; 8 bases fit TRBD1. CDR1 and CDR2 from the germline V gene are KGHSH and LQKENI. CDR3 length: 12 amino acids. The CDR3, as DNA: TGTGCCAGCTCACTTTACCGGGACAGGTGGTTCTTC. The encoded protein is CASSLYRDRWFF.

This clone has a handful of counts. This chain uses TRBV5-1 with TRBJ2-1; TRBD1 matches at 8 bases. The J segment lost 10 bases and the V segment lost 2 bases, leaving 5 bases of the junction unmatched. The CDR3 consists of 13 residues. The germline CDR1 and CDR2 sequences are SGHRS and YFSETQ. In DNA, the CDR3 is TGCGCCAGCAGCTTTCAGGGGGCGGCGGAGCAGTTCTTC. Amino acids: CASSFQGAAEQFF. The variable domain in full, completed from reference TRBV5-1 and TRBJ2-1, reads KAGVTQTPRYLIKTRGQQVTLSCSPISGHRSVSWYQQTPGQGLQFLFEYFSETQRNKGNFPGRFSGRQFSNSRSEMNVSTLELGDSALYLCASSFQGAAEQFFGPGTRLTVL.

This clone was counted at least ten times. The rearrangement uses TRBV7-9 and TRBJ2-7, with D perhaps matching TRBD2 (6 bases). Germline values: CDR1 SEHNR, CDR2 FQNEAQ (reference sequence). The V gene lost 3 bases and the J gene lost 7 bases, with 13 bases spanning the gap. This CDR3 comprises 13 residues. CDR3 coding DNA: TGTGCCAGCAGCTTCGGGAGCCCTGGGGAGCAGTACTTC. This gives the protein CASSFGSPGEQYF.

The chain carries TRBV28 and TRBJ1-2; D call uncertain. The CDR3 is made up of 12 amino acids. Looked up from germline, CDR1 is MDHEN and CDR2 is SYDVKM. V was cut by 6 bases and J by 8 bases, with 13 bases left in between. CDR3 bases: TGTGCCAGCAGCACACCCCGCGGGGGCTACACCTTC. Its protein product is CASSTPRGGYTF.

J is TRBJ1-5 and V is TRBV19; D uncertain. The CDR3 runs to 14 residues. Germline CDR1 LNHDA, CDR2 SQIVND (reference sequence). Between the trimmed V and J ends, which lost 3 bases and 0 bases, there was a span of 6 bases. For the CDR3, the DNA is TGTGCCAGTAGTATTTCTTATAGCAATCAGCCCCAGCATTTT. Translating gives CASSISYSNQPQHF.